This TCR beta chain was sequenced during a study of shared T cell receptors in the human thymus. The protocol was immunoSEQ multiplex PCR, while the TCRdb copy is restricted to in-frame clones and leaves out a portion. This sample carries 720,000 or so clones, 80% to 90% of them seen once, and the ten largest clones take 0.008% to 0.011%. The CDR3 sequence is 15 residues long. V shed 4 bases and J shed 8 bases, with 20 bases lying between them. Germline V gives CDR1 SEHNR, CDR2 FQNEAQ (reference sequence). These same data were also listed under a study on human thymus T cells. That work adds: Healthy Finnish infants undergoing corrective surgery for congenital heart defects were the donors. There appeared to be biased usage of V and J genes in thymic and blood repertoires. Related research described strongly overlapping thymic repertoires in unrelated people.

Material: thymocytes. V gene TRBV7-9 combines with J gene TRBJ1-2; D remains ambiguous. The TCR originated in a girl under three years old with a congenital heart defect. CDR3 loop: CASSSLAHQHAGYTF. For the CDR3, the DNA is TGTGCCAGCAGCTCTTTGGCCCATCAACATGCCGGCTACACCTTC.